This T cell receptor (beta chain) was found in a study of spatial heterogeneity in lung cancer. Study information: Beta-chain sequences were consistently detected more often than alpha-chain sequences. Raw sequencing reads included, on average, more than 9.5 appearances of each unique TCR and UMI combination. The study, taken as a whole, reports: Ubiquitous expanded tumor TCRs were observed in blood more at resection than follow-up.

Indicated time point: sample taken at primary tumor resection. Sequencing covered unsorted whole RNA taken from tumor, nontumor lung or frozen PBMC. From the 5' RACE reads, TCRdb called clonotypes with MiXCR, one entry per CDR3 protein. Among about 50,000 distinct CDR3 sequences listed, 7.5% to 8% were seen once. As regards this clonotype: The antigen remains undetermined.

This specimen consisted of PBMCs, obtained at surgery. This sequence originates from a female donor with early-stage non-small cell lung cancer.

CDR3 nucleotide sequence: TGTGCCAGCTCAGAGAGGGACAGGGTCGCCTACGAGCAGTACTTC. Amino acids: CASSERDRVAYEQYF. V gene TRBV18 combines with J gene TRBJ2-7; 9 bases fit TRBD1. CDR1 is KGHSH and CDR2 is LQKENI in the germline V gene. V lost 5 bases, J lost 2 bases, and 7 bases stayed unmatched. The CDR3 runs 15 residues.